The 7 T cell receptor beta chains in this list originate from one sample, sequenced in a study of blood T cell repertoires in COVID-19. This table comes from immunoSEQ multiplex PCR, and its TCRdb copy is limited to in-frame clones, with some not included. The table records approximately 170,000 clones, roughly 80% of them present only once. Sample: peripheral blood. All receptors derive from a woman aged 50 to 60 with acute or convalescent COVID-19.

This chain connects TRBV24-1 to TRBJ2-3, with 7 bases lining up with TRBD1. Germline V CDR1 and CDR2: KGHDR, SFDVKD. V gave up 3 bases and J gave up 6 bases; unmatched junction bases: 5. The CDR3 totals 14 residues. Here the CDR3 DNA reads TGTGCCACCAGTGATATAGGGGGCGGGGATACGCAGTATTTT. This gives the protein CATSDIGGGDTQYF.

The J gene is TRBJ1-1, the V gene TRBV6-5; 7 bases are a match to TRBD1. Germline assignment: CDR1 MNHEY and CDR2 SVGAGI. Trimming removed 7 bases from V and 5 bases from J; junction bases left unmatched: 7. This CDR3 contains 13 residues. This CDR3 reads CASIETGLTEAFF. The CDR3 coding sequence is TGTGCCAGCATCGAGACAGGGTTGACTGAAGCTTTCTTT.

This rearrangement joins TRBV7-2 to TRBJ2-3; D may be TRBD2 (5 bases). The CDR3 has 15 residues. The germline V gene encodes CDR1 SGHTA and CDR2 FQGNSA. The ends were cut back, 4 bases at V and 4 bases at J, with 15 bases in the middle. CDR3 region: CASSSKRGRADTQYF. In DNA, the CDR3 is TGTGCCAGCAGCTCAAAACGGGGTAGGGCAGATACGCAGTATTTT.

The chain recombines TRBV18 with TRBJ2-3; D gene unclear. With 1 base removed from V and 6 bases from J, the gap between germline ends came to 5 bases. The length of the CDR3 is 12 residues. Germline V CDR1 and CDR2: KGHSH, LQKENI. The CDR3 spells CASSPLLDTQYF. CDR3 DNA sequence: TGTGCCAGCTCACCACTACTGGATACGCAGTATTTT.

This sequence joins TRBV9 and TRBJ2-1; D is uncertain. The germline V gene has CDR1 SGDLS and CDR2 YYNGEE. V shed 0 bases and J shed 7 bases, with 14 bases lying between them. This CDR3 is 15 amino acids long. CDR3 sequence reads: CASSVARSGRNEQFF. For the CDR3, the DNA is TGTGCCAGCAGCGTAGCTAGGTCGGGTCGGAATGAGCAGTTCTTC.

The chain links TRBV30 to TRBJ1-6; 7 nucleotides match TRBD1. After removal of 4 bases from V and 5 bases from J, the junction contained 8 bases not matched to a gene. CDR3 size: 15 residues. Looked up from germline, CDR1 is GTSNPN and CDR2 is SVGIG (reference sequence). The CDR3: CAWNRGGVNNSPLHF. In DNA form, the CDR3 reads TGTGCCTGGAACAGGGGTGGCGTCAATAATTCACCCCTCCACTTT.

The gene calls are TRBV7-2 and TRBJ1-4; 8 bases are a match to TRBD1. The CDR3 is 17 residues long. With 2 bases clipped from V and 7 bases from J, the junction kept 12 bases outside the gene matches. CDR1 and CDR2 from the germline V gene are SGHTA and FQGNSA. Written as DNA, the CDR3 is TGTGCCAGCAGCTTAACCGCAGGGGGCAGGCGAGGTGAAAAACTGTTTTTT. The encoded protein is CASSLTAGGRRGEKLFF. Filled out from reference TRBV7-2 and TRBJ1-4, the complete variable domain reads GAGVSQSPSNKVTEKGKDVELRCDPISGHTALYWYRQSLGQGLEFLIYFQGNSAPDKSGLPSDRFSAERTGGSVSTLTIQRTQQEDSAVYLCASSLTAGGRRGEKLFFGSGTQLSVL.